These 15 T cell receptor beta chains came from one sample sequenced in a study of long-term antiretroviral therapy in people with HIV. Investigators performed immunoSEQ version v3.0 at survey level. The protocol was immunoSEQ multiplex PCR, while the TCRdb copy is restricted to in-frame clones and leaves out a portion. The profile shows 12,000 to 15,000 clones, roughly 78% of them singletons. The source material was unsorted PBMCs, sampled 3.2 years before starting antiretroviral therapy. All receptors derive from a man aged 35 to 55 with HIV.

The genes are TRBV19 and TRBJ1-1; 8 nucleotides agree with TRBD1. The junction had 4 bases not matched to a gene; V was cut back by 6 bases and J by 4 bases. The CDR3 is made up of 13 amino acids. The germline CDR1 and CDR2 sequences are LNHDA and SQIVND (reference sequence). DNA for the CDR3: TGTGCCAGTAGCCCAGGACAGGGCACTGAAGCTTTCTTT. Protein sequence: CASSPGQGTEAFF. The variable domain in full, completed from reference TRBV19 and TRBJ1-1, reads DGGITQSPKYLFRKEGQNVTLSCEQNLNHDAMYWYRQDPGQGLRLIYYSQIVNDFQKGDIAEGYSVSREKKESFPLTVTSAQKNPTAFYLCASSPGQGTEAFFGQGTRLTVV.

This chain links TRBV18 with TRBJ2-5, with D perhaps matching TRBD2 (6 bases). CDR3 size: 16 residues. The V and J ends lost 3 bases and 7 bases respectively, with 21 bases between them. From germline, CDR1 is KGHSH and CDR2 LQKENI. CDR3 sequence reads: CASSPRGGALEGTQYF. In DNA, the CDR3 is TGTGCCAGCTCACCCCGTGGAGGGGCTCTGGAGGGGACCCAGTACTTC.

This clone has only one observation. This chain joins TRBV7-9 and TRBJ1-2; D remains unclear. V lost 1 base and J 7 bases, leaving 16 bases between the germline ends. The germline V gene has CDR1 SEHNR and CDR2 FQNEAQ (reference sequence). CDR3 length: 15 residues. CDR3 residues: CASSLVGSFAGGYTF. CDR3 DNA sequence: TGTGCCAGCAGCTTAGTCGGCAGCTTCGCTGGTGGCTACACCTTC.

CDR3 nucleotide sequence: TGTGCCAGCAGTTACCAAACGGGCACTGAAGCTTTCTTT. This codes for CASSYQTGTEAFF. The chain couples TRBV6-6 to TRBJ1-1; no clear D gene. The V gene lost 2 bases and the J gene lost 4 bases, with 8 bases spanning the gap. This CDR3 is built from 13 residues. Germline V gene sequence: CDR1 MNHNY, CDR2 SVGAGI (reference sequence).

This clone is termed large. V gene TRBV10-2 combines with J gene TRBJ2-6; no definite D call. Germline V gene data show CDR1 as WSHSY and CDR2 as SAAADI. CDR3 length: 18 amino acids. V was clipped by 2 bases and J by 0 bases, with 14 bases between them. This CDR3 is CASSEDPSGGSGANVLTF. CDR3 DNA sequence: TGCGCCAGCAGTGAGGACCCTTCCGGTGGCTCTGGGGCCAACGTCCTGACTTTC.

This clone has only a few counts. CDR3 residues: CASSQIVGLGGYTF. In nucleotides, the CDR3 is TGCGCCAGCAGCCAGATAGTCGGACTGGGTGGCTACACCTTC. The V and J genes are TRBV4-1 and TRBJ1-2; no clear D. The germline V gene has CDR1 MGHRA and CDR2 YSYEKL. V dropped 3 bases and J dropped 7 bases, with 15 bases sitting between them. The CDR3 is 14 amino acids.

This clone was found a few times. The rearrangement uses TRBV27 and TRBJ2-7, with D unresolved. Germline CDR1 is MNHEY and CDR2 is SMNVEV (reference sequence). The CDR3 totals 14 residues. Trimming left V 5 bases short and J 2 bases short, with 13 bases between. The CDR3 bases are TGTGCCAGCAGTCTTCCCGGGCGCCCCTACGAGCAGTACTTC. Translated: CASSLPGRPYEQYF.

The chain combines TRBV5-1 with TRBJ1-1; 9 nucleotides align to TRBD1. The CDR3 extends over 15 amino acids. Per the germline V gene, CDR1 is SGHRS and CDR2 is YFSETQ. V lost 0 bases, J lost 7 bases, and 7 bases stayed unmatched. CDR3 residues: CASSLAGTGKDEAFF. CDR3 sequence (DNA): TGCGCCAGCAGCTTGGCCGGGACAGGGAAGGATGAAGCTTTCTTT.

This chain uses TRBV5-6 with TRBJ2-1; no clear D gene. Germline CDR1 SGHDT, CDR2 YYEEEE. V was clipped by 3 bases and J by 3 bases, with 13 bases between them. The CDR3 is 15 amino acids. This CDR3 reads CASSSDPRDYNEQFF. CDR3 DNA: TGTGCCAGCAGCTCGGACCCTAGGGACTACAATGAGCAGTTCTTC. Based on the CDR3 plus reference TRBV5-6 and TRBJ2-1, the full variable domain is DAGVTQSPTHLIKTRGQQVTLRCSPKSGHDTVSWYQQALGQGPQFIFQYYEEEERQRGNFPDRFSGHQFPNYSSELNVNALLLGDSALYLCASSSDPRDYNEQFFGPGTRLTVL.

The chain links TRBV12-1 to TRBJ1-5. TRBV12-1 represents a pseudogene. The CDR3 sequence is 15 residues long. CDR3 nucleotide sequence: TGTGCCAGCAGTTCCCGTGGAGGGCCCCCCAAGCCCCAGCATTTT. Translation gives CASSSRGGPPKPQHF.

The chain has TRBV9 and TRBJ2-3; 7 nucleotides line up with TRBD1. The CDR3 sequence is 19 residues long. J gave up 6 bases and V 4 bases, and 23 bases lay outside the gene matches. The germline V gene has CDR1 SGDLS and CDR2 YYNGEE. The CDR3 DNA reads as TGTGCCAGCAGCCCAAGCCTGACAGGGTATTCGATTTGGGCGGATACGCAGTATTTT. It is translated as CASSPSLTGYSIWADTQYF.

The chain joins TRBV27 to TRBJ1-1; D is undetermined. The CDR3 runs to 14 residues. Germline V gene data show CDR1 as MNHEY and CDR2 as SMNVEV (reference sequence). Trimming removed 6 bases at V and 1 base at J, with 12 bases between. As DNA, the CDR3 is TGTGCCAGCAGAGACATTTCGGGGAACACTGAAGCTTTCTTT. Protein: CASRDISGNTEAFF.

DNA for the CDR3: TGTGCCAGCAGCTTAGACCTCTGGACAGGGTCTGGAAACACCATATATTTT. Translation: CASSLDLWTGSGNTIYF. The chain joins TRBV7-9 to TRBJ1-3; 8 bases line up with TRBD1. Germline-derived CDR1 and CDR2 are SEHNR and FQNEAQ (reference sequence). After removal of 1 base from V and 1 base from J, the junction contained 6 bases not matched to a gene. The CDR3 extends over 17 amino acids.

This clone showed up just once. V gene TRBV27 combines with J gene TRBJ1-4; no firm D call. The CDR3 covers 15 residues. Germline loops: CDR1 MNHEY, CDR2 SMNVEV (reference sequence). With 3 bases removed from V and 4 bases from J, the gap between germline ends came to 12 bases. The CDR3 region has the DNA TGTGCCAGCAGTTTGAGGGCAGCTGGTAATGAAAAACTGTTTTTT. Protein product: CASSLRAAGNEKLFF.

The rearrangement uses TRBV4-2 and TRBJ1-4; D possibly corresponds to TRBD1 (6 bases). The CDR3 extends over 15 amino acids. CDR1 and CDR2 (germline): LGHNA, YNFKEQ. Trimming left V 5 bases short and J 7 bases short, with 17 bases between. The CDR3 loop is CASSAPQGEGEKLFF. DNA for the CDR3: TGTGCCAGCAGCGCACCACAGGGTGAGGGTGAAAAACTGTTTTTT.